The rows below give T cell receptor beta chains drawn from one sample of a study of T cells in Graves' hyperthyroidism and ophthalmopathy. One entry per CDR3 protein, called by TCRdb with MiXCR from the multiplex PCR reads. Of roughly 380,000 distinct CDR3 sequences listed, more than 11% are singletons. Sample: blood. These TCRs come from an older woman with Graves' hyperthyroidism. Each CDR3 is given without its conserved first and last residue. Size is stated for part of the rows, as once, few or many counts, or as a class when the clone is expanded.

TRBV5-1,many,12,ASSFGGYTGELF
TRBV20-1,many,13,SARAGDSYNSPLH
TRBV25-1,few,14,ASSEGQGKGTDTQY
TRBV5-5,many,14,ASSERTPYSNQPQH
TRBV18,.,13,ASSPGTGHTGELF
TRBV6-1,few,12,ASIADRGGTEAF
TRBV7-9,many,14,ASSFSGTVIHASEY
TRBV18,.,13,ASSPTGREAYGYT
TRBV20-1,many,11,SASPTGESGYT
TRBV28,many,11,ASGNQKAYEQY
TRBV19,many,13,ASSKGQTSQETQY
TRBV2,many,13,ASSGFRGSKNIQY
TRBV11-2,.,12,ASSLVVSGNTIH
TRBV28,many,12,ASSYGGQEETQY
TRBV7-3,many,15,ASSLEVRQYGTDTQY
TRBV2,once,14,ASSGPLDRGDTEAF
TRBV12-3/TRBV12-4,few,11,TSSFMRGNTIY
TRBV6-1,few,16,ASRRRHSGGSSYNEQF
TRBV12-3/TRBV12-4,many,12,ASSLRQTNTEAF
TRBV7-9,many,13,ASSSTPPGANVLT
TRBV7-9,many,14,ASSSSLGLAPDTQY
TRBV7-9,few,13,ASSFGSGGNQPQH
TRBV15,many,18,ATSRDLPPHLSGVGNEQF
TRBV20-1,many,12,SAETGGVDEKLF
TRBV29-1,many,14,SVGARAGVNTGELF
TRBV29-1,many,10,SVAGLTYEQY
TRBV12-3/TRBV12-4,many,12,ASTLHPQAQESF
TRBV2,many,12,ASSFDGHNYGYT
TRBV18,.,13,ASSPPEGISDTQY
TRBV28,many,14,ASSLTGQGGVNEQF
TRBV10-2,.,13,ASTARDLGGNEQF